The 26 T cell receptor beta chains in this list originate from one sample, sequenced in a study of control samples from healthy donors and cancer patients. This table comes from immunoSEQ multiplex PCR, and its TCRdb copy is limited to in-frame clones, with some not included. The sample lists about 60,000 clones; around nine tenths were seen once. The sequencing sample was made of PBMCs. These receptors were obtained from a woman aged 45 to 65 with colorectal cancer.

V gene TRBV2 combines with J gene TRBJ2-6; D not resolved. CDR3 size: 13 residues. V shed 5 bases and J shed 1 base, with 3 bases lying between them. The germline V gene encodes CDR1 SNHLY and CDR2 FYNNEI. CDR3 region: CASSFSGANVLTF. The CDR3 DNA reads TGTGCCAGCAGTTTTTCTGGGGCCAACGTCCTGACTTTC.

V gene TRBV6-5 combines with J gene TRBJ1-1, with D perhaps TRBD1 (6 bases). CDR3 length: 15 amino acids. The germline V gene encodes CDR1 MNHEY and CDR2 SVGAGI. Trimming removed 6 bases at V and 2 bases at J, with 16 bases between. CDR3 in amino acids: CASSVGGLVNTEAFF. Here the CDR3 DNA reads TGTGCCAGCAGCGTCGGGGGCTTGGTCAACACTGAAGCTTTCTTT.

This clone was counted a single time. The rearrangement joins TRBV28 to TRBJ2-7, with 10 bases fitting TRBD2. V trimming: 5 bases; J trimming: 7 bases; junction bases outside the gene matches: 8. Germline V gene lookup returns CDR1 MDHEN and CDR2 SYDVKM. This CDR3 comprises 14 residues. The CDR3 here is CASSTPTSGKEQYF. The CDR3 DNA is TGTGCCAGCAGTACCCCCACTAGCGGGAAGGAGCAGTACTTC.

This clone is a singleton in its sample. J is TRBJ1-1 and V is TRBV6-5, with D maybe TRBD1 (6 bases). The CDR3 runs 13 residues. Germline V gene lookup returns CDR1 MNHEY and CDR2 SVGAGI. Trimming took 7 bases from V and 1 from J, leaving 10 bases between them. Here the CDR3 reads CASKRGRNTEAFF. DNA for the CDR3: TGTGCCAGCAAGAGGGGGAGGAACACTGAAGCTTTCTTT.

V and J are TRBV5-6 and TRBJ1-4; 7 bases align to TRBD1. The CDR3 spans 14 residues. Trimming removed 1 base from V and 7 bases from J; junction bases left unmatched: 4. The germline V gene has CDR1 SGHDT and CDR2 YYEEEE. The CDR3 is CASSLLGQLEKLFF. For the CDR3, the DNA is TGTGCCAGCAGCTTGTTGGGACAGCTTGAAAAACTGTTTTTT. Full variable domain (rest looked up from reference TRBV5-6 and TRBJ1-4): DAGVTQSPTHLIKTRGQQVTLRCSPKSGHDTVSWYQQALGQGPQFIFQYYEEEERQRGNFPDRFSGHQFPNYSSELNVNALLLGDSALYLCASSLLGQLEKLFFGSGTQLSVL.

The genes are TRBV11-3 and TRBJ1-2; 7 bases fit TRBD1. V lost 1 base and J lost 8; bases outside the gene matches: 13. CDR3 length: 16 amino acids. CDR1 SGHNT and CDR2 YENEEA come from the germline V gene. The CDR3 region has the DNA TGTGCCAGCAGCTTAGTTAAAGGGGGCCCCTTGACGGGCTACACCTTC. It encodes CASSLVKGGPLTGYTF.

This chain connects TRBV2 to TRBJ1-4, with 8 bases that match TRBD1. The V and J ends lost 6 bases and 10 bases, in that order; junction bases with no gene match: 7. Germline lookup yields CDR1 SNHLY and CDR2 FYNNEI. CDR3 length: 13 amino acids. The CDR3 spells CASRNYTGGKLFF. The CDR3 DNA reads TGTGCCAGCAGGAATTATACAGGGGGAAAACTGTTTTTT.

This chain connects TRBV6-5 to TRBJ1-4; D is unclear. V was cut by 6 bases and J by 5 bases, with 13 bases left in between. Germline values: CDR1 MNHEY, CDR2 SVGAGI. The CDR3 is 14 residues long. The CDR3 region has the DNA TGTGCCAGCAGCAGGTCCCCGGGGAATGAAAAACTGTTTTTT. It yields the protein CASSRSPGNEKLFF.

The chain carries TRBV5-4 and TRBJ2-5; no firm D call. The germline V gene encodes CDR1 SGHNT and CDR2 YYREEE (reference sequence). The CDR3 is 13 residues long. Trimming left V 4 bases short and J 5 bases short, with 12 bases between. Written as DNA, the CDR3 is TGTGCCAGCAGCAGTGGACGAATCGAGACCCAGTACTTC. Its protein is CASSSGRIETQYF.

This chain uses TRBV5-4 with TRBJ2-2; D call uncertain. With 0 bases removed from V and 6 bases from J, the gap between germline ends came to 18 bases. The CDR3 has 17 residues. Germline values: CDR1 SGHNT, CDR2 YYREEE (reference sequence). The CDR3 spells CASSLGRTIREAGELFF. The CDR3 DNA reads as TGTGCCAGCAGCTTGGGTCGGACCATCCGAGAGGCCGGGGAGCTGTTTTTT.

The chain recombines TRBV30 with TRBJ1-3; 7 nucleotides align to TRBD1. CDR1 is GTSNPN, CDR2 SVGIG, per germline (reference sequence). With 1 base clipped from V and 3 bases from J, the junction kept 3 bases outside the gene matches. The CDR3 covers 14 residues. DNA for the CDR3: TGTGCCTGGAGTGAGGGGGCATTTGGAAACACCATATATTTT. It specifies CAWSEGAFGNTIYF.

This chain connects TRBV4-1 to TRBJ1-1; 8 nucleotides align to TRBD1. This CDR3 has 17 amino acids. The trim removed 3 bases at V and 8 bases at J, leaving 17 bases unmatched. Germline V lookup: CDR1 MGHRA, CDR2 YSYEKL. CDR3 residues: CASSQRSGGTGLSEAFF. CDR3 nucleotide sequence: TGCGCCAGCAGCCAGCGCAGCGGGGGGACAGGCCTCTCCGAAGCTTTCTTT.

The chain couples TRBV10-3 to TRBJ1-2; the D gene is possibly TRBD1 (6 bases). The CDR3 is made up of 17 amino acids. V lost 0 bases and J lost 6, with 20 bases in between. Germline V CDR1 and CDR2: ENHRY, SYGVKD. The CDR3 coding sequence is TGTGCCATCAGTGAGTCGGCCAGCCGGGGGCCATTGCATGGCTACACCTTC. Amino acids: CAISESASRGPLHGYTF.

The chain employs TRBV7-9 and TRBJ1-1, with D possibly being TRBD1 (6 bases). Germline V gives CDR1 SEHNR, CDR2 FQNEAQ (reference sequence). The CDR3 runs to 15 residues. Trimming took 5 bases from V and 1 from J, leaving 14 bases between them. The CDR3: CASSTGSGANTEAFF. The DNA for the CDR3 is TGTGCCAGCAGCACGGGGTCAGGGGCGAACACTGAAGCTTTCTTT.

J is TRBJ2-7 and V is TRBV28; the match to TRBD1 covers 11 bases. The V gene's germline CDR1 is MDHEN and CDR2 SYDVKM. V lost 4 bases and J lost 1; bases outside the gene matches: 6. The CDR3 spans 16 residues. The CDR3 DNA is TGTGCCAGCAGTTCCGTAGGGACAGGGGGGTCCTACGAGCAGTACTTC. Its protein product is CASSSVGTGGSYEQYF.

This clone occurred once. The rearrangement links TRBV19 to TRBJ1-2, with 8 bases lining up with TRBD1. This CDR3 is built from 16 residues. Germline CDR1 is LNHDA and CDR2 is SQIVND (reference sequence). The ends lost 2 bases at V and 5 bases at J; junction bases unmatched: 10. The CDR3 loop is CASSIRGTGWGYGYTF. CDR3 DNA: TGTGCCAGTAGTATAAGGGGGACAGGCTGGGGATATGGCTACACCTTC.

The chain joins TRBV7-3 to TRBJ2-2; D may be TRBD2 (5 bases). CDR3 size: 13 residues. Germline V lookup: CDR1 SGHTA, CDR2 FQGTGA. V shed 5 bases and J shed 6 bases, with 10 bases lying between them. Here the CDR3 DNA reads TGTGCCAGCAGCCTAGCCGTCTCCGGGGAGCTGTTTTTT. Its protein is CASSLAVSGELFF.

CDR3 residues: CSVDRSQETQYF. The CDR3 nucleotides are TGCAGCGTTGACAGATCCCAAGAGACCCAGTACTTC. The V and J genes are TRBV29-1 and TRBJ2-5; D unresolved. V was cut by 3 bases and J by 1 base, with 6 bases left in between. The CDR3 extends over 12 amino acids. The germline CDR1 and CDR2 sequences are SQVTM and ANQGSEA.

The rearrangement uses TRBV21-1 and TRBJ1-4; the D segment call TRBD1 is taken from the table without a DNA check. TRBV21-1 counts as a pseudogene. This CDR3 has 13 residues. The chain's CDR3 is CAKPGQGSEKLFF. The CDR3 DNA reads TGTGCTAAACCGGGACAGGGTAGCGAAAAACTGTTTTTT.

The gene calls are TRBV3-1 (or the pseudogene TRBV3-2) and TRBJ1-6; a possible D gene is TRBD1 (6 bases). CDR3 length: 13 residues. Trimming removed 3 bases at V and 10 bases at J, with 10 bases between. From germline, CDR1 is LGHDT and CDR2 YNNKEL (reference sequence). The CDR3 protein is CASSQGGSSPLHF. The CDR3 bases are TGTGCCAGCAGCCAGGGGGGCAGCTCACCCCTCCACTTT.

CDR3 in amino acids: CASSWGSPYEQYF. For the CDR3, the DNA is TGTGCCAGCAGTTGGGGGAGTCCCTACGAGCAGTACTTC. This rearrangement joins TRBV7-9 to TRBJ2-7; either TRBD1 or TRBD2 may fit D (5 bases each). This CDR3 contains 13 residues. V lost 6 bases and J lost 2, with 11 bases in between. Germline-derived CDR1 and CDR2 are SEHNR and FQNEAQ (reference sequence).

This clone showed up just a few times. The rearrangement uses TRBV7-8 and TRBJ2-3, with D possibly matching TRBD2 (5 bases). V was trimmed by 3 bases and J by 6 bases, leaving 10 bases between them. The CDR3 has 13 residues. CDR1 and CDR2 (germline): SGHVS, FQNEAQ. This CDR3 is CASSFSAADTQYF. In DNA form, the CDR3 reads TGTGCCAGCAGCTTTTCAGCGGCCGATACGCAGTATTTT.

The V gene is TRBV5-6, the J gene TRBJ1-3, with no clear D. Germline CDR1 SGHDT, CDR2 YYEEEE. CDR3 length equals 12 residues. V lost 2 bases and J 0 bases, leaving 0 bases between the germline ends. In DNA form, the CDR3 reads TGTGCCAGCAGCTTCTCTGGAAACACCATATATTTT. Translated: CASSFSGNTIYF. The variable domain in full, completed from reference TRBV5-6 and TRBJ1-3, reads DAGVTQSPTHLIKTRGQQVTLRCSPKSGHDTVSWYQQALGQGPQFIFQYYEEEERQRGNFPDRFSGHQFPNYSSELNVNALLLGDSALYLCASSFSGNTIYFGEGSWLTVV.

The V gene is TRBV5-1, the J gene TRBJ2-5; TRBD2 agrees at 7 bases. This CDR3 spans 14 amino acids. The V gene end was trimmed by 6 bases and the J gene end by 1 base; junction bases not matched to a gene: 6. Per germline, CDR1 SGHRS and CDR2 YFSETQ. The CDR3 here is CASTQGGAQETQYF. The CDR3 DNA follows: TGCGCCAGCACCCAGGGAGGGGCCCAAGAGACCCAGTACTTC.

The V and J genes are TRBV2 and TRBJ1-1, with a weak D call TRBD1 (6 bases). The CDR3 is 14 amino acids. The germline CDR1 and CDR2 sequences are SNHLY and FYNNEI. V lost 6 bases, J lost 5 bases, and 16 bases lay in between. For the CDR3, the DNA is TGTGCCAGCAGCAAACAGGGATCTGGGACTGAAGCTTTCTTT. It specifies CASSKQGSGTEAFF.

The chain joins TRBV6-5 to TRBJ2-7, with 9 positions matching TRBD1. The J segment lost 3 bases and the V segment lost 7 bases, leaving 7 bases of the junction unmatched. Germline V gene sequence: CDR1 MNHEY, CDR2 SVGAGI. The CDR3 has 14 amino acids. As DNA, the CDR3 is TGTGCCAGCACTCGGGGACAGGGTGGCTACGAGCAGTACTTC. This codes for CASTRGQGGYEQYF.